The rows below give T cell receptor beta chains drawn from one sample of a study of cytomegalovirus exposure and HLA in healthy donors. Libraries were prepared by immunoSEQ multiplex PCR; TCRdb keeps only in-frame clonotypes and omits some of them. Listed are 130,000 to 150,000 clones; 1.6% falls within the top ten. The sequenced sample consisted of PBMCs. Every receptor here comes from a woman aged 50 to 65 in good health and CMV-seronegative. The CDR3 runs from the conserved cysteine through the conserved F or W. The D gene is left open where the match is weak.

D	J	V	CDR3	DNA
.	TRBJ1-4	TRBV6-1	CASSEGPANEKLFF	TGTGCCAGCAGTGAGGGGCCAGCTAATGAAAAACTGTTTTTT
.	TRBJ1-4	TRBV10-3	CAISEREATNEKLFF	TGTGCCATCAGTGAGCGGGAGGCAACTAATGAAAAACTGTTTTTT
TRBD2	TRBJ2-1	TRBV4-1	CASSPGTSGVEQFF	TGCGCCAGCAGCCCCGGGACTAGCGGGGTAGAGCAGTTCTTC
.	TRBJ2-3	TRBV7-2	CASSLGFTTDTQYF	TGTGCCAGCAGCCTCGGGTTTACCACAGATACGCAGTATTTT
.	TRBJ2-5	TRBV7-2	CASSPRFQTQYF	TGTGCCAGCAGCCCCCGGTTTCAGACCCAGTACTTC
TRBD1	TRBJ1-5	TRBV27	CASSPDRGPQPQHF	TGTGCCAGCAGTCCGGACAGGGGGCCTCAGCCCCAGCATTTT
TRBD2	TRBJ2-7	TRBV7-2	CASTWTSGRYEQYF	TGTGCCAGCACCTGGACTAGCGGGAGGTACGAGCAGTACTTC
TRBD1	TRBJ1-2	TRBV2	CASSELRGQTYGYTF	TGTGCCAGCAGTGAATTGAGGGGGCAGACTTATGGCTACACCTTC
.	TRBJ1-2	TRBV21-1	CASSKLGGQGYDYGYTF	TGTGCCAGCAGCAAATTGGGAGGACAGGGGTATGACTATGGCTACACCTTC
TRBD2	TRBJ2-7	TRBV9	CASSVAGGLNEQYF	TGTGCCAGCAGCGTTGCGGGGGGGCTAAACGAGCAGTACTTC
TRBD1	TRBJ2-7	TRBV30	CAWRSRDRASYEQYF	TGTGCCTGGAGGAGCCGGGACAGGGCCTCCTACGAGCAGTACTTC
TRBD1	TRBJ2-5	TRBV10-3	CAIRAGTGKGETQYF	TGTGCCATCAGAGCCGGGACAGGGAAGGGAGAGACCCAGTACTTC
.	TRBJ1-2	TRBV6-4	CASSDSWGDPARGYGYTF	TGTGCCAGCAGTGACTCATGGGGGGATCCAGCGAGGGGCTATGGCTACACCTTC
.	TRBJ2-7	TRBV20-1	CSASSGGQYF	TGCAGTGCTAGTAGCGGTGGGCAGTACTTC
.	TRBJ2-7	TRBV7-7	CASSVTGTGEQYF	TGTGCCAGCAGCGTCACAGGGACGGGGGAGCAGTACTTC
.	TRBJ2-4	TRBV21-1	CASSEDRVGPFEYF	TGTGCCAGCAGCGAGGACAGGGTGGGCCCATTCGAGTACTTC
TRBD1	TRBJ2-7	TRBV19	CATSGQGNYEQYF	TGTGCCACCTCGGGACAGGGAAACTACGAGCAGTACTTC
.	TRBJ1-1	TRBV4-2	CASSRGLGNTEAFF	TGTGCCAGCAGCAGAGGCCTCGGGAACACTGAAGCTTTCTTT
TRBD2	TRBJ2-1	TRBV4-2	CASSQGLAGGHRGDEQFF	TGTGCCAGCAGCCAAGGTCTAGCGGGGGGGCACCGGGGCGATGAGCAGTTCTTC
.	TRBJ2-1	TRBV13	CASSRERANNEQFF	TGTGCCAGCAGCCGGGAGCGGGCAAACAATGAGCAGTTCTTC
TRBD1	TRBJ1-5	TRBV5-5	CASSSRDRGTKQPQHF	TGTGCCAGCAGCTCGCGGGACAGGGGGACCAAACAGCCCCAGCATTTT
.	TRBJ2-3	TRBV5-4	CASSLDHGADTQYF	TGTGCCAGCAGCTTGGATCACGGTGCAGATACGCAGTATTTT
TRBD2	TRBJ2-1	TRBV2	CASRRTSGEGEQFF	TGTGCCAGCAGAAGGACTAGCGGGGAGGGTGAGCAGTTCTTC
.	TRBJ2-1	TRBV7-8	CASSLGVGDSMEQFF	TGTGCCAGCAGCTTAGGGGTCGGGGATTCAATGGAGCAGTTCTTC
.	TRBJ1-6	TRBV6-6	CASKREYNSPLHF	TGTGCCAGCAAGAGGGAGTATAATTCACCCCTCCACTTT
.	TRBJ1-3	TRBV2	CASSLGGGNTIYF	TGTGCCAGCAGCCTCGGGGGAGGAAACACCATATATTTT
.	TRBJ1-1	TRBV11-3	CASSLRGDTEAFF	TGTGCCAGCAGCTTGCGGGGGGACACTGAAGCTTTCTTT
.	TRBJ1-1	TRBV6-1	CASSDRTYSF	TGTGCCAGCAGTGACCGGACATACTCATTT
TRBD1	TRBJ1-2	TRBV7-8	CASSSYRDRGPSNYGYTF	TGTGCCAGCAGCTCATACCGGGACAGGGGACCTTCTAACTATGGCTACACCTTC
TRBD1	TRBJ2-2	TRBV7-3	CASSWDRLTGELFF	TGTGCCAGCAGCTGGGACAGGCTCACCGGGGAGCTGTTTTTT
.	TRBJ1-2	TRBV5-6	CASSLALRNYGYTF	TGTGCCAGCAGCTTGGCTCTCCGTAACTATGGCTACACCTTC
.	TRBJ1-6	TRBV6-1	CASSERSELEGPNSPLHF	TGTGCCAGCAGTGAACGGAGCGAACTCGAGGGTCCTAATTCACCCCTCCACTTT
TRBD1	TRBJ2-2	TRBV18	CASSPGTANTGELFF	TGTGCCAGCTCACCCGGGACAGCGAACACCGGGGAGCTGTTTTTT
TRBD2	TRBJ2-7	TRBV6-5	CASSYYPSGYEQYF	TGTGCCAGCAGTTACTACCCTAGCGGCTACGAGCAGTACTTC
.	TRBJ2-5	TRBV7-8	CASSLDSTQYF	TGTGCCAGCAGCTTAGACAGCACCCAGTACTTC
.	TRBJ2-3	TRBV9	CASRGTDTQYF	TGTGCCAGCCGAGGGACAGATACGCAGTATTTT
.	TRBJ2-3	TRBV5-5	CASSLLSSSSTDTQYF	TGTGCCAGCAGCTTGCTATCTAGCTCCAGCACAGATACGCAGTATTTT
.	TRBJ2-1	TRBV27	CASGPQGKQFF	TGTGCCAGCGGACCACAGGGTAAGCAGTTCTTC
.	TRBJ2-1	TRBV5-1	CASSLWGQLNEQFF	TGCGCCAGCAGCTTGTGGGGACAACTCAATGAGCAGTTCTTC
TRBD2	TRBJ2-1	TRBV5-1	CASSLAGGVAEQFF	TGCGCCAGCAGCTTGGCGGGAGGGGTGGCGGAGCAGTTCTTC
.	TRBJ2-7	TRBV19	CASSPAGQGGSYEQYF	TGTGCCAGTAGTCCCGCTGGGCAGGGCGGCTCCTACGAGCAGTACTTC
TRBD1	TRBJ1-5	TRBV6-5	CASSYDEGAEQPQHF	TGTGCCAGCAGTTATGATGAGGGGGCGGAGCAGCCCCAGCATTTT
TRBD1	TRBJ1-4	TRBV30	CAWSLGGGEEKLFF	TGTGCCTGGAGTCTTGGAGGGGGCGAGGAAAAACTGTTTTTT
.	TRBJ2-2	TRBV21-1	CASSKASTPLANTGELFF	TGTGCCAGCAGCAAAGCGTCTACCCCTCTCGCGAACACCGGGGAGCTGTTTTTT
.	TRBJ2-5	TRBV28	CASSYRTVETQYF	TGTGCCAGCAGTTACCGGACAGTGGAGACCCAGTACTTC
.	TRBJ2-3	TRBV5-1	CASSLSGPSTDTQYF	TGCGCCAGCAGCTTGAGCGGGCCGAGCACAGATACGCAGTATTTT
TRBD1	TRBJ1-2	TRBV30	CAWRGGTGGPHYGYTF	TGTGCCTGGAGGGGAGGGACAGGGGGCCCCCACTATGGCTACACCTTC
.	TRBJ1-6	TRBV6-1	CASSEWGGSPLHF	TGTGCCAGCAGTGAGTGGGGCGGATCACCCCTCCACTTT
.	TRBJ1-2	TRBV6-5	CASSPRQTDPSGYTF	TGTGCCAGCAGTCCCCGACAGACCGACCCAAGTGGCTACACCTTC
.	TRBJ2-7	TRBV4-1	CASSQERQGLYEQYF	TGCGCCAGCAGCCAAGAAAGGCAGGGGTTGTACGAGCAGTACTTC
.	TRBJ2-1	TRBV12-5	CASGLAAGQFNEQFF	TGTGCTAGTGGACTGGCGGCAGGGCAATTCAATGAGCAGTTCTTC
TRBD1	TRBJ1-2	TRBV19	CASSKDRVAYGYTF	TGTGCCAGTAGTAAGGACAGGGTTGCCTATGGCTACACCTTC
TRBD2	TRBJ2-2	TRBV5-4	CASSLGLAGEYTGELFF	TGTGCCAGCAGCTTGGGACTAGCGGGGGAATACACCGGGGAGCTGTTTTTT
TRBD2	TRBJ2-5	TRBV7-2	CASSRSPSGGAATQYF	TGTGCCAGCAGCAGATCCCCCAGCGGGGGGGCCGCAACCCAGTACTTC
TRBD1	TRBJ2-7	TRBV27	CASSLGGTGDYEQYF	TGTGCCAGCAGTTTAGGGGGGACAGGGGACTACGAGCAGTACTTC
TRBD1	TRBJ2-7	TRBV7-9	CASSTTGDTHYEQYF	TGTGCCAGCAGCACAACAGGGGACACCCACTACGAGCAGTACTTC
.	TRBJ2-2	TRBV6-5	CASRLQGANTGELFF	TGTGCCAGCAGATTACAGGGCGCGAACACCGGGGAGCTGTTTTTT